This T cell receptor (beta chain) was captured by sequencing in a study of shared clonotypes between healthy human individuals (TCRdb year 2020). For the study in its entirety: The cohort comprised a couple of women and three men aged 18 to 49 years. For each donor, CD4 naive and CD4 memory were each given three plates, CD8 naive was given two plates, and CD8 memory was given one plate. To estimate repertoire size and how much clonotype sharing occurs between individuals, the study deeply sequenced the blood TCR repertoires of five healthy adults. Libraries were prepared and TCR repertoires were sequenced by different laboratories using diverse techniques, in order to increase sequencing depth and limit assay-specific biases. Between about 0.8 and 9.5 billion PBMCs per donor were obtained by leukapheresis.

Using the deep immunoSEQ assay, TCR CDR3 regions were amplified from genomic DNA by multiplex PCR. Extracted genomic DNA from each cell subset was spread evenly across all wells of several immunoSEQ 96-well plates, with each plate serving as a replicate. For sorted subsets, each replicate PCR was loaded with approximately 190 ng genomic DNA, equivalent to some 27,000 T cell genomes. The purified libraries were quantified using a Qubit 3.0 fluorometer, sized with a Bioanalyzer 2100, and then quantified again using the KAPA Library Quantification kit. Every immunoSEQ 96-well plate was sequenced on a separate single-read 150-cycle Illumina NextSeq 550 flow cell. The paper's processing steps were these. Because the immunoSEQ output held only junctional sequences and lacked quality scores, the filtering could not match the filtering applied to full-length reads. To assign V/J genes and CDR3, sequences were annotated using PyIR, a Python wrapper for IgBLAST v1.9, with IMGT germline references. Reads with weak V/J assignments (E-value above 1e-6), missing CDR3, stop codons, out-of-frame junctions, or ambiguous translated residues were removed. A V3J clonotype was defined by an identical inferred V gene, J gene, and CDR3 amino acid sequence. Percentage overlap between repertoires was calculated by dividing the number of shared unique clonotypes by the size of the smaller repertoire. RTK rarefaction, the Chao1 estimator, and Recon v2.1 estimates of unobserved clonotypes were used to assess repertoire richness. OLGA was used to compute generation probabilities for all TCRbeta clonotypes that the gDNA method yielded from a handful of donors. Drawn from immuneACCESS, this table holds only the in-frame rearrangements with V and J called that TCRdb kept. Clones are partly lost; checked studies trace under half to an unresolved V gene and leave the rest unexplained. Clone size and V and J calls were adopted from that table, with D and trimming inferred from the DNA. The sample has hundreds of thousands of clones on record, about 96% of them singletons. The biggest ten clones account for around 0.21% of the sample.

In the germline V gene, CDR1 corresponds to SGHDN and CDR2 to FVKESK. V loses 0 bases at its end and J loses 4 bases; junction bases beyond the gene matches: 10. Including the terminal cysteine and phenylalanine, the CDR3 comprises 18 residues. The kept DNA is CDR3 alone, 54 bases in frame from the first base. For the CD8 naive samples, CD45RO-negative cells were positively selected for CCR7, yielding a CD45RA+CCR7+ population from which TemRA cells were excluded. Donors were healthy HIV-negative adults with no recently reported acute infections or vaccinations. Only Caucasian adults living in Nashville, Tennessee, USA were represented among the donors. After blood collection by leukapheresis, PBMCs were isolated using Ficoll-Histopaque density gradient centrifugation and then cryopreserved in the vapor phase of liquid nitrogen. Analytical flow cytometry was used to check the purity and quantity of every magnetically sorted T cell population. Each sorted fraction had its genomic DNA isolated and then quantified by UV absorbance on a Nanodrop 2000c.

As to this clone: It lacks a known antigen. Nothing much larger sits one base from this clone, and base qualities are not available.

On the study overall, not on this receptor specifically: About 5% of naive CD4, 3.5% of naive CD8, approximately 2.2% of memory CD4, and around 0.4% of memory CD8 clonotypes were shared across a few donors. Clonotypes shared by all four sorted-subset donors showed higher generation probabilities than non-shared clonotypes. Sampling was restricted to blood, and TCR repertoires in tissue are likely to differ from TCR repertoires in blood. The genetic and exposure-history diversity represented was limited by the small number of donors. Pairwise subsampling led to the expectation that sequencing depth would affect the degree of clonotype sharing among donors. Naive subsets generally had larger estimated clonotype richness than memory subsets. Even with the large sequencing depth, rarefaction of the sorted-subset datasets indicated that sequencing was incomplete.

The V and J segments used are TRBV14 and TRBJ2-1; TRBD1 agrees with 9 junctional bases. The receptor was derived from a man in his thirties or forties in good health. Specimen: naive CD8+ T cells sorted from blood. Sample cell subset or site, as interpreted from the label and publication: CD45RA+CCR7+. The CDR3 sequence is CASSQDRLRDRAYNEQFF. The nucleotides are TGTGCCAGCAGCCAAGACCGATTACGGGACAGGGCTTACAATGAGCAGTTCTTC.